This T cell receptor (beta chain) is drawn from a study of blood T cell repertoires in COVID-19. Study as a whole: Spain, Italy and the United States supplied samples that represented acute and convalescent COVID-19.

This table comes from immunoSEQ multiplex PCR, and its TCRdb copy is limited to in-frame clones, with some not included. The sample contains 300,000 or so clones, about 90% of which appear only once. Per germline, CDR1 SQVTM and CDR2 ANQGSEA. The CDR3 sequence is 12 residues long. Source material: peripheral blood. This chain uses TRBV29-1 with TRBJ1-1, with 8 bases aligning to TRBD1. This sequence was found in a man younger than 30 who had recovered from COVID-19. Here the CDR3 DNA reads TGCAGTATAACAGGGGGGGGTACTGAAGCTTTCTTT. Its translation is CSITGGGTEAFF.